This T cell receptor beta chain was profiled in a study of regulatory T cells in long-lasting Graves disease (dated by TCRdb to the early 2020s). Concerning the study at large: Patients with newly diagnosed Graves' disease had been on antithyroid drugs for under 3 months. Persistent Graves' disease patients were compared with newly diagnosed Graves' disease patients by peripheral blood TCR sequencing and RNA sequencing. The study was conducted in China and was registered as a clinical trial. TCR sequencing covered some 13 persistent and around 20 newly diagnosed Graves' disease patients, about 35 samples in total. What the study reported, not specific to this receptor: Only peripheral blood was studied, because thyroid tissue, the primary lesion, was inaccessible. TRBV28, TRBJ1-2 and TRBJ2-5 were preferentially used in persistent disease, while TRBV20-1 and TRBJ2-1 were favored in newly diagnosed disease. Sequencing and analysis were limited to the TCR beta chain. As a limitation, the authors acknowledged that the small sample size may reduce accuracy. Patients with persistent disease shared more public clonotypes (around 3,000) than newly diagnosed patients did (nearly 1,000). Compared with newly diagnosed patients, patients with persistent Graves' disease had lower TCR Shannon entropy and fewer highly expanded clones, which suggests clonal expansion.

Libraries came from multiplex PCR. This sample was sequenced with an Illumina HiSeq 4000. CDR3 regions were amplified by Arm-PCR with iRepertoire HTBI primers to construct TCR beta libraries. Before sequencing, the PCR products underwent gel purification. The paper's processing steps were these. Gene usage analysis of CDR3 amino acid clonotypes relied on the roughly 60 TRBV and 13 to 15 TRBJ segments identified across samples. COPE and FqMerger were used to merge the filtered high-quality paired reads into contigs. Contigs were aligned with BLAST to IMGT TRBV, TRBD and TRBJ reference genes, and CDR3 was defined per IMGT. Clonotypes above 0.1% frequency were classified as highly expanded clones. Shannon entropy was used to measure repertoire diversity, and the Gini coefficient was used to measure V-J evenness. Public clonotypes were defined as clonotypes shared by more than one individual. TCRdb took the public reads, trimmed them with fastp at Q25, ran MiXCR for clone calling and kept in-frame beta chains. Rows merge per CDR3 protein into single entries with the most common DNA and genes. The V and J calls were determined by TCRdb, not by the authors. The sample data list over 450,000 distinct CDR3 sequences, and 12% of these were observed just once. The top ten clonotypes cover roughly 8.9% of the sample.

This specimen's time point label, per the study, means: newly diagnosed GD, antithyroid drugs for less than 3 months. For both TCR sequencing and RNA sequencing, RNA was extracted from PBMCs using TRIzol. The diagnosis of Graves' disease was made according to American Thyroid Association guidelines. Patients were recruited from an endocrinology department in Xi'an, China. Each patient gave approximately 8.8 milliliters of peripheral blood, collected in an EDTA anticoagulant tube. Ficoll Paque Plus density gradient separation was used to isolate PBMCs, and no further T cell sorting was done. An Agilent 2100 Bioanalyzer and agarose gel were used to check RNA quality, and a NanoDrop 2000 was used to measure RNA concentration. With respect to this clonotype: Its cognate antigen has yet to be identified. Per-nucleotide qualities are absent, and no much larger clonotype sits a single base away.

CDR1 and CDR2 are read off the germline V gene (reference sequence) as SGHKS and YYEKEE. Including the terminal cysteine and phenylalanine, the CDR3 comprises 18 residues. The CDR3 DNA has 54 bases and is translated from base 1. After removal of 4 bases from V and 4 bases from J, the junction retains 14 bases not matched to a gene. This sample was shared with a second study, whose subject was T cells in Graves' hyperthyroidism and ophthalmopathy. Per the second study: Stable Graves' hyperthyroidism was defined as no progression to ophthalmopathy during 18 months of follow-up. Hyperthyroidism patients were newly diagnosed, had a disease duration of under 2 months, and were aged 18 to 65 years. The study excluded patients with uncontrolled infections, other autoimmune diseases, pregnancy or lactation. Diagnoses were based on clinical symptoms, serum thyroxine and TRAb, thyroid ultrasound and orbital computed tomography. For the first round of RT-PCR on the TCR CDR3, the HTBI primer set was used together with the Qiagen OneStep RT-PCR kit. Most expanded thyroid clonotypes (frequency above 0.001) were also detected in blood, suggesting blood repertoires may reflect thyroid immune responses. In cross-validation, a model built on a 13 V-J signature told ophthalmopathy apart from stable hyperthyroidism with less than 90% sensitivity and 81% to 82% specificity, and in testing the same model reached 80%/75%. In validation, the model predicted progression to ophthalmopathy with 60% to 71% sensitivity and around 72% specificity, a median of 6.5 months before onset. A discovery cohort of about a hundred patients, 43 with Graves' ophthalmopathy and 55 to 60 with stable Graves' hyperthyroidism, was used to find distinguishing TCR V-J signatures. Whether ophthalmopathy could be predicted prospectively was tested in an independent validation cohort made up of 18 hyperthyroidism patients plus 17 patients who later progressed to ophthalmopathy. The roughly 90 discovery patients were divided at random into training and test sets in a 7:3 ratio. In roughly six Graves' hyperthyroidism patients, the study also compared T-cell repertoires from thyroid tissue with T-cell repertoires from blood. After sampling, hyperthyroidism patients received methimazole starting at 30 mg daily, and ophthalmopathy patients received high-dose intravenous methylprednisolone. Libraries were constructed in a second round of multiplex PCR, after which size selection and purification were carried out. The libraries were sequenced on an Illumina HiSeq2000 using paired-end 100 bp reads. Raw data were processed with SOAPnuke, discarding reads with adapters, uncalled bases, mean Phred below 15, or no exact constant-primer or identifier match. COPE v1.2.5 was used to merge high-quality paired reads, and clonotypes were defined as unique nucleotide sequences. MiTCR v1.1 was used to align the clonotypes against IMGT TRBV, TRBD and TRBJ reference segments. The analysis included only V-J combinations with a frequency above 0.0001, which together covered 99% to 99.2% of the repertoires. A TCS score was defined as the ratio of F50 (clonal expansion) to E x V (chaos), with BLOSUM62-based TCRdist applied between CDR3 peptides within each V-J. Welch's t-statistics and random forest reduced roughly 530 V-J features to about 12, which were used in a naive Bayes classifier (R e1071). Sample size was not statistically predetermined, and blinding of investigators to group allocation was not performed. According to the paper, TCR Vbeta CDR3 sequencing was carried out on over 130 peripheral blood samples, which came from under 50 ophthalmopathy, approximately 78 hyperthyroidism and roughly 17 progressor patients.

This receptor was taken from a woman in her 30s with Graves disease. Donor details come from another sample of the same person, matched by shared clones. The sequencing used peripheral blood mononuclear cells (PBMCs), collected at new diagnosis, from a patient treated with antithyroid drugs. This receptor chain uses TRBV5-5 and TRBJ2-3, with 11 bases in between that match TRBD2. The encoded CDR3 is CASSPGYLAGGRSDTQYF. DNA sequence: TGTGCCAGCAGCCCGGGATACTTAGCGGGAGGGAGGTCAGATACGCAGTATTTT.